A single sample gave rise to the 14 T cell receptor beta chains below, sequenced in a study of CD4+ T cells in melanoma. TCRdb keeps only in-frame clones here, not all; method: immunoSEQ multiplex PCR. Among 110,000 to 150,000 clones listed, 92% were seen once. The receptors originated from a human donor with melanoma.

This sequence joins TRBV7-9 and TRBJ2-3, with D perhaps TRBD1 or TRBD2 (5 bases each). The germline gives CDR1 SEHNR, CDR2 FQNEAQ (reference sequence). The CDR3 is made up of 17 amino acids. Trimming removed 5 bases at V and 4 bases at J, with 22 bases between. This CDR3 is CASSPGPGRSPADTQYF. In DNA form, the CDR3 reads TGTGCCAGCAGCCCGGGGCCGGGGAGATCCCCCGCAGATACGCAGTATTTT.

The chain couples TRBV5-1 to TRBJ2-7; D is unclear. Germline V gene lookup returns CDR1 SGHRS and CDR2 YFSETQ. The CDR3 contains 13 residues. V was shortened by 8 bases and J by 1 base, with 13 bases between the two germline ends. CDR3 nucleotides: TGCGCCAGTAAACGGACGGCGTCCTACGAGCAGTACTTC. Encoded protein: CASKRTASYEQYF.

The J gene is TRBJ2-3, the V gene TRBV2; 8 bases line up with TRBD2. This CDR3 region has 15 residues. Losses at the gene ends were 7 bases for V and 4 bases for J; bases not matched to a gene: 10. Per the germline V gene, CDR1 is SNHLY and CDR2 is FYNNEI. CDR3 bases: TGTGCCAGCAAAGAGCGGGGGAGTGTGGCAGATACGCAGTATTTT. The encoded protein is CASKERGSVADTQYF. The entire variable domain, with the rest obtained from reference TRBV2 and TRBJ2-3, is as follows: EPEVTQTPSHQVTQMGQEVILRCVPISNHLYFYWYRQILGQKVEFLVSFYNNEISEKSEIFDDQFSVERPDGSNFTLKIRSTKLEDSAMYFCASKERGSVADTQYFGPGTRLTVL.

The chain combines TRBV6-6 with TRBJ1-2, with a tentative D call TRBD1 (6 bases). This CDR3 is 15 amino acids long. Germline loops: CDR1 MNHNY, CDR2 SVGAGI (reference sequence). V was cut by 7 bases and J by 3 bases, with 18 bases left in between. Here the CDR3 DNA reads TGTGCCAGCACTATAAAGGGGGTAGGGGACTATGGCTACACCTTC. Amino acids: CASTIKGVGDYGYTF.

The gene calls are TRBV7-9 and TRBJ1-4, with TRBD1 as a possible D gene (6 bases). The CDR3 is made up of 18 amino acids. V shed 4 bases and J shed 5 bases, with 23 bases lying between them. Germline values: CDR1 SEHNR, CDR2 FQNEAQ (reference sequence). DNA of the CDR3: TGTGCCAGCAGCTCAGGACTGAGCGGGGGCGGAGGGAATGAAAAACTGTTTTTT. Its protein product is CASSSGLSGGGGNEKLFF.

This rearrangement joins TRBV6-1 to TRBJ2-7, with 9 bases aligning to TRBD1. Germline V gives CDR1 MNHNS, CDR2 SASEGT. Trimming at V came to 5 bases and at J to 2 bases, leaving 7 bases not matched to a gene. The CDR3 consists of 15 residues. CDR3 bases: TGTGCCAGCAGTACAGGACAGGGGATCCCCTACGAGCAGTACTTC. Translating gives CASSTGQGIPYEQYF.

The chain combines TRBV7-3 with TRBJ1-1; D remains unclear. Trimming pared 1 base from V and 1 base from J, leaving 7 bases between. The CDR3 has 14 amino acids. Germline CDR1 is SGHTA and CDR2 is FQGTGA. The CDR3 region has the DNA TGTGCCAGCAGCTTAATGTCAGGGAACACTGAAGCTTTCTTT. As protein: CASSLMSGNTEAFF.

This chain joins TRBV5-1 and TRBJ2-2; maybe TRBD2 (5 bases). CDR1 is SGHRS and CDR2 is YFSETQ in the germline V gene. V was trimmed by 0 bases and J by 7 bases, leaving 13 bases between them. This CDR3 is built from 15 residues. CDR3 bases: TGCGCCAGCAGCTTGGGCTATAGAGGGATCGGGGAGCTGTTTTTT. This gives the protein CASSLGYRGIGELFF.

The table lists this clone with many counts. CDR3 in amino acids: CASLQRGYLMWFF. CDR3 in DNA: TGTGCCAGCCTCCAAAGGGGGTATCTGATGTGGTTCTTC. The chain employs TRBV6-1 and TRBJ2-1, with D maybe TRBD1 (6 bases). V lost 8 bases and J lost 15, with 23 bases in between. Per the germline V gene, CDR1 is MNHNS and CDR2 is SASEGT. There are 13 residues in the CDR3.

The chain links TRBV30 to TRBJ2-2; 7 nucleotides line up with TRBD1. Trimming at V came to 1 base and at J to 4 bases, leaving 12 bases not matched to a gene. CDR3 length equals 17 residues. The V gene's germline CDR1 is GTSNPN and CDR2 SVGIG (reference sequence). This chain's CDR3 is CAWSGWSKQGLTGELFF. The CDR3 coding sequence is TGTGCCTGGAGTGGTTGGTCGAAACAGGGGCTCACCGGGGAGCTGTTTTTT.

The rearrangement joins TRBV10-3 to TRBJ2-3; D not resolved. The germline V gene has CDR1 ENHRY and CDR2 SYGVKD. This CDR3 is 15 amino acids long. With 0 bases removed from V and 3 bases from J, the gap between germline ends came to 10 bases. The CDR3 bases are TGTGCCATCAGTGAGTCGAGCAGGCTGACAGATACGCAGTATTTT. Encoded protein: CAISESSRLTDTQYF.

The CDR3 DNA is TGTGCCAGTAGGCCGCAGGGGGCTCTTTCTGGAAACACCATATATTTT. The encoded protein is CASRPQGALSGNTIYF. The chain links TRBV19 to TRBJ1-3; 8 nucleotides match TRBD1. Germline V gene data show CDR1 as LNHDA and CDR2 as SQIVND (reference sequence). The trim removed 6 bases at V and 1 base at J, leaving 8 bases unmatched. The CDR3 is 16 residues long.

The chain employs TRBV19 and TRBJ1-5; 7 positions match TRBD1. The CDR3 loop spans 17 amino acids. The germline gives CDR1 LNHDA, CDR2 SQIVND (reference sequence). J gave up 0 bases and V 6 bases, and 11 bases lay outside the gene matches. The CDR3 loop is CASRGGQDRNSNQPQHF. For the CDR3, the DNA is TGTGCCAGTAGGGGCGGACAGGACAGAAATAGCAATCAGCCCCAGCATTTT.

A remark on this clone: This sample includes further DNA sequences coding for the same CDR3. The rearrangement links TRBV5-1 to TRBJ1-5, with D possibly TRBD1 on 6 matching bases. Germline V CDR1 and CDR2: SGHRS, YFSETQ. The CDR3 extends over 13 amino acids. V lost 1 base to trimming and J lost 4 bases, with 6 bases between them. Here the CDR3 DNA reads TGCGCCAGCAGCTTGCAGGGGAATCAGCCCCAGCATTTT. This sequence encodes CASSLQGNQPQHF.